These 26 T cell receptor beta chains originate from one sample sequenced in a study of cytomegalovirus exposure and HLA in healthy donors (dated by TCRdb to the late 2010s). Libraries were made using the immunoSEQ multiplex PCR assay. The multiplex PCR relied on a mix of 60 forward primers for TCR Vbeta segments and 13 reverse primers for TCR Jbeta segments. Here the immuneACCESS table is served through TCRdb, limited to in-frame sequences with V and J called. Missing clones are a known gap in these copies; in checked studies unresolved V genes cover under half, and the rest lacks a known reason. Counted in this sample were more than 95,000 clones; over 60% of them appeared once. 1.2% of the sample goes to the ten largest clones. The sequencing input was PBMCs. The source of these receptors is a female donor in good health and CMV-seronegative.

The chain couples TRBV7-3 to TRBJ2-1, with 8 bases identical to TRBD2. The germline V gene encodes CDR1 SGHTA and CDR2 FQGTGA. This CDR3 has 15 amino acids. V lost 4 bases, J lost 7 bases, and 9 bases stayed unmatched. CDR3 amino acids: CASSSSGTRGNEQFF. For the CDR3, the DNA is TGTGCCAGCAGCTCATCCGGGACTAGAGGAAATGAGCAGTTCTTC.

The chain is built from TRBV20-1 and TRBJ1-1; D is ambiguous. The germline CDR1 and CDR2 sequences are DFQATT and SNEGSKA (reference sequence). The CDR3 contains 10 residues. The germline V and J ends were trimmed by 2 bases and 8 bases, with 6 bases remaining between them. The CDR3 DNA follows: TGCAGTGCTAGATACGGGGAAGCTTTCTTT. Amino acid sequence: CSARYGEAFF.

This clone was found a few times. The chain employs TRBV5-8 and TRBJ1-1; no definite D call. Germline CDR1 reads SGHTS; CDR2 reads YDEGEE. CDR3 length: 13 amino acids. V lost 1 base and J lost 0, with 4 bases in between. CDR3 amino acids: CASSLSVNTEAFF. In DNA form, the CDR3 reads TGTGCCAGCAGCTTGTCCGTGAACACTGAAGCTTTCTTT.

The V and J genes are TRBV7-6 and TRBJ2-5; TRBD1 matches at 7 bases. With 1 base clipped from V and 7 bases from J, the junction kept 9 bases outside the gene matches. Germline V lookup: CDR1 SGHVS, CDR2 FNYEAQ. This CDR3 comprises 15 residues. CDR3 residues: CASSLEGAQVVTQYF. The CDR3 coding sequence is TGTGCCAGCAGCTTAGAGGGGGCCCAGGTGGTGACCCAGTACTTC. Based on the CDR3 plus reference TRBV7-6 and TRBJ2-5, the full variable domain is GAGVSQSPRYKVTKRGQDVALRCDPISGHVSLYWYRQALGQGPEFLTYFNYEAQQDKSGLPNDRFSAERPEGSISTLTIQRTEQRDSAMYRCASSLEGAQVVTQYFGPGTRLLVL.

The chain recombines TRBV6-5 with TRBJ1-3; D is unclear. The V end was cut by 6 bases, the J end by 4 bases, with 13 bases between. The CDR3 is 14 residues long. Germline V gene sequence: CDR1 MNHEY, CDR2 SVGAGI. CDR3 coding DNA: TGTGCCAGCAGGCCAACAAAGATAGGAAACACCATATATTTT. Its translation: CASRPTKIGNTIYF.

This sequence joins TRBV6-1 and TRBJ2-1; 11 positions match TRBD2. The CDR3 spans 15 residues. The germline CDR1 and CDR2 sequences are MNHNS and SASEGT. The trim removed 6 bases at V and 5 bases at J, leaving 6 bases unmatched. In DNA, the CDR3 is TGTGCCAGCAGACCGGGACTAGCGGTAAACAATGAGCAGTTCTTC. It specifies CASRPGLAVNNEQFF.

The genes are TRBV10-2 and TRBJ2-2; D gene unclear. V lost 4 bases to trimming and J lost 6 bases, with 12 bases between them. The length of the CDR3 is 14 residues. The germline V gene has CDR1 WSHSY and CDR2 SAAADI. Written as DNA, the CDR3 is TGCGCCAGCAGTGGGGTGGCGGCTCCCGGGGAGCTGTTTTTT. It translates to CASSGVAAPGELFF.

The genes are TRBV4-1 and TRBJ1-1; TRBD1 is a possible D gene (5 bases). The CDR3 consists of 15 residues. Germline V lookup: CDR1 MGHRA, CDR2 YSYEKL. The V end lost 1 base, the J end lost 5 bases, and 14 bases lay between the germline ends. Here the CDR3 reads CASSQVGPGRTEAFF. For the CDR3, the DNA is TGCGCCAGCAGCCAAGTGGGGCCCGGTCGGACTGAAGCTTTCTTT.

The CDR3 DNA reads TGCGCCAGCAGCTTGGTACTAGCGGGAGGGGGAGATACGCAGTATTTT. Protein product: CASSLVLAGGGDTQYF. The chain links TRBV5-1 to TRBJ2-3; 13 bases are a match to TRBD2. Unmatched junction bases numbered 3, after V lost 0 bases and J lost 5 bases. CDR3 length equals 16 residues. Germline V lookup: CDR1 SGHRS, CDR2 YFSETQ.

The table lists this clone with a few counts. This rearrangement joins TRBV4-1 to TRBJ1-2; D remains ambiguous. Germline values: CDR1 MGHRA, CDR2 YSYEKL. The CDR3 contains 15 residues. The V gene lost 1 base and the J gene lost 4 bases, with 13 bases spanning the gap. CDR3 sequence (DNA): TGCGCCAGCAGCCAAGGAACACAGAGTTCCTATGGCTACACCTTC. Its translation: CASSQGTQSSYGYTF.

CDR3 in amino acids: CASSEGTQGGGELFF. The DNA of the CDR3 is TGTGCCAGCAGTGAGGGGACCCAGGGGGGCGGGGAGCTGTTTTTT. The chain links TRBV2 to TRBJ2-2, with D maybe TRBD1 (7 bases). V dropped 3 bases and J dropped 7 bases, with 15 bases sitting between them. This CDR3 is built from 15 residues. Germline CDR1 and CDR2: SNHLY and FYNNEI.

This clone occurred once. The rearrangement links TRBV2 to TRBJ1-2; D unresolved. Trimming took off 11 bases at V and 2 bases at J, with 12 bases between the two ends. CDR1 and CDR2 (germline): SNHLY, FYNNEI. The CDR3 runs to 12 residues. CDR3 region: CAPSRGNYGYTF. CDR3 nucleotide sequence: TGTGCCCCCTCCCGAGGGAACTATGGCTACACCTTC.

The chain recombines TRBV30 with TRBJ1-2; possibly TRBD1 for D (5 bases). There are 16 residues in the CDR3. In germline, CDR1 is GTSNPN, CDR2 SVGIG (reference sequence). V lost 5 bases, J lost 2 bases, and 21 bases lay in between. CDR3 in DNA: TGTGCCTGGGGGGGGAGGATGCAGGCTGTCAACTATGGCTACACCTTC. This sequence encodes CAWGGRMQAVNYGYTF. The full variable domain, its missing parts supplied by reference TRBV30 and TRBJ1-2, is SQTIHQWPATLVQPVGSPLSLECTVEGTSNPNLYWYRQAAGRGLQLLFYSVGIGQISSEVPQNLSASRPQDRQFILSSKKLLLSDSGFYLCAWGGRMQAVNYGYTFGSGTRLTVV.

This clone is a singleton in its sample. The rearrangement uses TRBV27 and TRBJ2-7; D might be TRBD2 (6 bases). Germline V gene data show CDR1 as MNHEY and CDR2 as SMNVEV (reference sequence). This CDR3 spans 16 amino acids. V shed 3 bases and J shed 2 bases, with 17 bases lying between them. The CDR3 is CASSLGGVPAPYEQYF. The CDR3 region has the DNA TGTGCCAGCAGTTTGGGGGGTGTTCCGGCCCCCTACGAGCAGTACTTC.

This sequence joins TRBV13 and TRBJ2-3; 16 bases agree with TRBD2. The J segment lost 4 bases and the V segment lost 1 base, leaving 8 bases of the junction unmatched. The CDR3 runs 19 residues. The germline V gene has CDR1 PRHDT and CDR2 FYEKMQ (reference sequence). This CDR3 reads CASSLVKGLAGGIADTQYF. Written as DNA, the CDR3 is TGTGCCAGCAGCTTAGTTAAGGGACTAGCGGGAGGGATCGCAGATACGCAGTATTTT.

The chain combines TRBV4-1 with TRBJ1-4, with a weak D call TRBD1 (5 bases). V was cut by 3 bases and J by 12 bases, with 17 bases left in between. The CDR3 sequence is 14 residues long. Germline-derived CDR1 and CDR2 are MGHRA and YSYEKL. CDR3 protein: CASSHLGARLELFF. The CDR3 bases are TGCGCCAGCAGCCACCTAGGGGCTCGACTTGAACTGTTTTTT.

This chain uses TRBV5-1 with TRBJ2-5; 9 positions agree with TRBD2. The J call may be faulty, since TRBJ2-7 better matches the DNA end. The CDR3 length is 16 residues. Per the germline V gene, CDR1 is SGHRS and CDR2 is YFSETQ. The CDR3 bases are TGCGCCAGCAGCTTGGTGGCTAGCGGGACCTCCTACGAGCAGTACTTC. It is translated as CASSLVASGTSYEQYF.

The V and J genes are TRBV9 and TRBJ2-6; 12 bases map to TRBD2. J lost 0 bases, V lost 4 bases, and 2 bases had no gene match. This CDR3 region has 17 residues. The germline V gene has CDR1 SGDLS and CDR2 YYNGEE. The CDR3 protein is CASSPGLAGSGANVLTF. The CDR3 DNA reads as TGTGCCAGCAGCCCGGGACTAGCGGGCTCTGGGGCCAACGTCCTGACTTTC. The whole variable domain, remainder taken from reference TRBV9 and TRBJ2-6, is DSGVTQTPKHLITATGQRVTLRCSPRSGDLSVYWYQQSLDQGLQFLIQYYNGEERAKGNILERFSAQQFPDLHSELNLSSLELGDSALYFCASSPGLAGSGANVLTFGAGSRLTVL.

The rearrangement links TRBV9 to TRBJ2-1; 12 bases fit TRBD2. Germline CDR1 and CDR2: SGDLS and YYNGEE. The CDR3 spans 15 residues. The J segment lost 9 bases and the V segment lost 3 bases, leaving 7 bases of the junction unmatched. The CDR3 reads CASSASGRAIGEQFF. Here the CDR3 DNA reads TGTGCCAGCAGCGCTAGCGGGAGGGCCATTGGTGAGCAGTTCTTC.

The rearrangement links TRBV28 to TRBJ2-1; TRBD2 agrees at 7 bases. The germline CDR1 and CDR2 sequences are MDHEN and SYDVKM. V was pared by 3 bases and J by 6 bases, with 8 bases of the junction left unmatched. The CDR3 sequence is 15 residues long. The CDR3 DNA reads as TGTGCCAGCAGTTTGCCTAGCGGCTGGGTCAATGAGCAGTTCTTC. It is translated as CASSLPSGWVNEQFF.

As DNA, the CDR3 is TGTGCCAGCAGACGGGACAACTCTGGAAACACCATATATTTT. This encodes CASRRDNSGNTIYF. This rearrangement joins TRBV6-5 to TRBJ1-3; TRBD1 is a possible D gene (6 bases). Per germline, CDR1 MNHEY and CDR2 SVGAGI. V was cut by 6 bases and J by 0 bases, with 9 bases left in between. The CDR3 is 14 residues long.

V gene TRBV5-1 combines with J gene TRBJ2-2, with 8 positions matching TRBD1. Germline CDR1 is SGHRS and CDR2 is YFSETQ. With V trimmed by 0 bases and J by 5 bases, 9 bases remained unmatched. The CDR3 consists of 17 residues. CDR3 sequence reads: CASSLAQGAVGTGELFF. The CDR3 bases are TGCGCCAGCAGCTTGGCGCAGGGGGCGGTCGGGACCGGGGAGCTGTTTTTT.

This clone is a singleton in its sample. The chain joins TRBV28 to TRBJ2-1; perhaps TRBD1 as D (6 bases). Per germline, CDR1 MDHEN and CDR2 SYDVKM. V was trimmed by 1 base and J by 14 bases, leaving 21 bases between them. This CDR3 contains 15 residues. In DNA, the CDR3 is TGTGCCAGCAGTTTATCTTTACAGGGAACCGGCATGGAGTTCTTC. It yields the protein CASSLSLQGTGMEFF.

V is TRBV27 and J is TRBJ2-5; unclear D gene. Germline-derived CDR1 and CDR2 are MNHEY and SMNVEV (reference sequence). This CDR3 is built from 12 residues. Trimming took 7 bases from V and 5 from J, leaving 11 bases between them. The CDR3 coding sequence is TGTGCCAGCAACTGGTTTGTGGAGACCCAGTACTTC. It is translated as CASNWFVETQYF.

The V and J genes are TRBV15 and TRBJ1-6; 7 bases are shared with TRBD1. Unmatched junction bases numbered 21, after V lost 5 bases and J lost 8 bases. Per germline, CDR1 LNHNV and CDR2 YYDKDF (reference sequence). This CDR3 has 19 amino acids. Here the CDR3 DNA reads TGTGCCACCAGCCCGCAGACAGGGCGCGGGTTCAGGCACTATTCACCCCTCCACTTT. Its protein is CATSPQTGRGFRHYSPLHF.

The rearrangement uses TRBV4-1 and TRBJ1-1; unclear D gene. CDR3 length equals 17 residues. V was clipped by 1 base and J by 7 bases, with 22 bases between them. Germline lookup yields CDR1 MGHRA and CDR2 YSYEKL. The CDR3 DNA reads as TGCGCCAGCAGCCAAGTTTTGAGGTCCAGCGTCGATAATGAAGCTTTCTTT. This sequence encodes CASSQVLRSSVDNEAFF.